Below, one T cell receptor (beta chain) is given with its context. The read terminates 3 residues ahead of where the CDR3 ends, so the germline J gene completes it. Here immunoSEQ multiplex PCR was the method, and the copy in TCRdb shows in-frame clones only, minus some. The specimen's table records about 22,000 clones. Germline loops: CDR1 SEHNR, CDR2 FQNEAQ (reference sequence). The CDR3 runs to 14 residues. Cervical HPV DNA detected by MY09/MY11 PCR, typed by dot-blot. The record originates from a study of T cells in women clearing cervical HPV infection. Study as a whole: Blood came at first lesion visit for cases, post-clearance for controls.

Sequencing used blood buffy coat. This sequence originates from a woman between 18 and 70 years old with a cervical HPV16 infection that either progressed to CIN3+ or cleared (not recorded which). V usage is TRBV7-9 and J usage is TRBJ1-2; TRBD1 is a possible D gene (5 bases). The CDR3 bases that were read are TGTGCCAGCAGTTTTTCAGGGAATTCAGATACC. This gives the protein CASSFSGNSDT. The whole CDR3 sequence is CASSFSGNSDTYTF.